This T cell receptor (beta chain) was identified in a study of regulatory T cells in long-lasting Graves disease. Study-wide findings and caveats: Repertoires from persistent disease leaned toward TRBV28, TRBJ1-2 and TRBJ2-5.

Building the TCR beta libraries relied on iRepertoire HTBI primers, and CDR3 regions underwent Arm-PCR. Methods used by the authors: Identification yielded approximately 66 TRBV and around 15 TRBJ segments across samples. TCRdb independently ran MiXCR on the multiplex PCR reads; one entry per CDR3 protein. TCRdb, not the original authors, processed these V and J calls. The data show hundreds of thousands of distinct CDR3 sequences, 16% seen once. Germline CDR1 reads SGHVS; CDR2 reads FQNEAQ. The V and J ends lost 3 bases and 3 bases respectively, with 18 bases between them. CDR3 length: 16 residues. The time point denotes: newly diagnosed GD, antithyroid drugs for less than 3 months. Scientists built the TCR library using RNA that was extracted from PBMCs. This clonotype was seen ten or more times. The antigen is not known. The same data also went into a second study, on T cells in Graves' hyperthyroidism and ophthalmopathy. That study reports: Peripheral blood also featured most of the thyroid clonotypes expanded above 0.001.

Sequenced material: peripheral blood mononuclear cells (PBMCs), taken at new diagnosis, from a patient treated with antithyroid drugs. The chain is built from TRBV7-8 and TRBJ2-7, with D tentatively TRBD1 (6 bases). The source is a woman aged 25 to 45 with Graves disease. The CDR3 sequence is CASSFTSDSLLYEQYF. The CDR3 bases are TGTGCCAGCAGCTTCACCTCGGACAGCCTACTCTACGAGCAGTACTTC. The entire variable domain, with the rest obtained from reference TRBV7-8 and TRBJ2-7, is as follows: GAGVSQSPRYKVAKRGQDVALRCDPISGHVSLFWYQQALGQGPEFLTYFQNEAQLDKSGLPSDRFFAERPEGSVSTLKIQRTQQEDSAVYLCASSFTSDSLLYEQYFGPGTRLTVT.